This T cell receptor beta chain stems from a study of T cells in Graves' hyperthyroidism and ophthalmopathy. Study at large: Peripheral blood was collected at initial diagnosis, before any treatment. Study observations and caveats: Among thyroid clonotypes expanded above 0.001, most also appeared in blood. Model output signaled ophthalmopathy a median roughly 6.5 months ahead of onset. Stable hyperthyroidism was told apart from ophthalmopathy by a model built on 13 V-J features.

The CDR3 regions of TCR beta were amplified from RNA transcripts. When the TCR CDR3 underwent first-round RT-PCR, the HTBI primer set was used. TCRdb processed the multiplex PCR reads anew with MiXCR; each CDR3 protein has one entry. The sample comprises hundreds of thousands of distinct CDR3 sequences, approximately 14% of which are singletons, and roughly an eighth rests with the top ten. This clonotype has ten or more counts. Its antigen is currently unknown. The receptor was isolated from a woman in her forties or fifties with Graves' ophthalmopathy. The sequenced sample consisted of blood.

The CDR3 loop is CASSPRRGSNEQFF. The DNA for the CDR3 is TGTGCCAGCAGCCCGCGGCGGGGTTCCAATGAGCAGTTCTTC. The gene calls are TRBV7-3 and TRBJ2-1, with D perhaps matching TRBD2 (6 bases). There are 14 residues in the CDR3. With 5 bases removed from V and 6 bases from J, the gap between germline ends came to 14 bases. Germline-derived CDR1 and CDR2 are SGHTA and FQGTGA. The variable domain in full, with the rest retrieved from reference TRBV7-3 and TRBJ2-1, is GAGVSQTPSNKVTEKGKYVELRCDPISGHTALYWYRQSLGQGPEFLIYFQGTGAADDSGLPNDRFFAVRPEGSVSTLKIQRTERGDSAVYLCASSPRRGSNEQFFGPGTRLTVL.